This T cell receptor (beta chain) was captured in a study of T cells in localized non-small cell lung cancer. The study, taken as a whole, reports: Paired adjacent lung recovered a median about 61 of the top 100 tumor clones. In uninvolved adjacent lung, T cell clonality reached its highest value, exceeding tumor. Since sequencing was restricted to only one region of the tumor, intratumor heterogeneity remains a possibility.

Assay used: immunoSEQ multiplex PCR; TCRdb lists only in-frame clones, some missing. The sample has just over 4,000 clones, more than 35% seen once. As for this clone: Its antigen is not known.

CDR3 length equals 13 residues. Germline V CDR1 and CDR2: LNHDA, SQIVND (reference sequence). The germline V and J ends were trimmed by 5 bases and 6 bases, with 12 bases remaining between them. The sample was lung tumor tissue, taken before any cancer treatment. This sequence originates from a woman aged 35 to 69 with stage I lung adenocarcinoma. V usage is TRBV19 and J usage is TRBJ2-3; possibly TRBD2 for D (6 bases). The CDR3: CASSWRGGDTQYF. The CDR3 region has the DNA TGTGCCAGTAGTTGGAGGGGAGGTGATACGCAGTATTTT.